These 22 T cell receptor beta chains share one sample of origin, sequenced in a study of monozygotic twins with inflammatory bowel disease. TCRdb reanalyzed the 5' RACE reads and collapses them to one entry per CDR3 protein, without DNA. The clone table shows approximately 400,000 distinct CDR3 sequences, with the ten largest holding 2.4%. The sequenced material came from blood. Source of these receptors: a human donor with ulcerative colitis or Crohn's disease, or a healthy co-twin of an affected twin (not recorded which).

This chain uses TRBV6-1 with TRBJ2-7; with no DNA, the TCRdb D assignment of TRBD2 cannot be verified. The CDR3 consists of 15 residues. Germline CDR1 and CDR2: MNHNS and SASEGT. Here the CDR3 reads CASSLAGDPSYEQYF.

The CDR3 here is CASSLSTRRAQYF. The V call is TRBV5-6, the J call TRBJ2-5; the D call from TCRdb, TRBD1, cannot be confirmed without DNA. This CDR3 spans 13 amino acids. The germline V gene encodes CDR1 SGHDT and CDR2 YYEEEE.

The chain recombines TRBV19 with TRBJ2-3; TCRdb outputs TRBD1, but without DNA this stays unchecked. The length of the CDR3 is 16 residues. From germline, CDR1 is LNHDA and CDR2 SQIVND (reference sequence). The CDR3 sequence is CASSMTGLGGTDTQYF.

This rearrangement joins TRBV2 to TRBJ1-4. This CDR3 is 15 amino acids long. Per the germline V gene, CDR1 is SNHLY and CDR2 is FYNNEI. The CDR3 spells CASSLDAIGNEKLFF.

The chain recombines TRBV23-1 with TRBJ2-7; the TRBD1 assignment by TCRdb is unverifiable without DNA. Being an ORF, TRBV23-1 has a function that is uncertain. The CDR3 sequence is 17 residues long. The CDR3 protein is CASSQRGRQGRSYEQYF.

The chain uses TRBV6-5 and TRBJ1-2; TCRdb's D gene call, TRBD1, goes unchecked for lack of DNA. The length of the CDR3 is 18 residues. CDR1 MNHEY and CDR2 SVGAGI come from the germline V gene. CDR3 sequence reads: CASSSLRTGGTSLSGYTF.

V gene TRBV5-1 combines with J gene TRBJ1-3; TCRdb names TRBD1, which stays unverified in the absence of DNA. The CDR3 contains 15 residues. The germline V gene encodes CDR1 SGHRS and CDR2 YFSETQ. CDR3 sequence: CASSLRGNSGNTIYF.

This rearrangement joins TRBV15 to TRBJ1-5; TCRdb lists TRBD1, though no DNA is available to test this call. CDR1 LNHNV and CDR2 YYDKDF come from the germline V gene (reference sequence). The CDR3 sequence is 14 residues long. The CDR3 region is CATSREPLNSPQHF.

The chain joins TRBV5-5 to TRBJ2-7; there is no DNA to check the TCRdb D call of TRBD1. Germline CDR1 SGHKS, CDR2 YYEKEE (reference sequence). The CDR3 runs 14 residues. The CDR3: CASTHWDSPYEQYF.

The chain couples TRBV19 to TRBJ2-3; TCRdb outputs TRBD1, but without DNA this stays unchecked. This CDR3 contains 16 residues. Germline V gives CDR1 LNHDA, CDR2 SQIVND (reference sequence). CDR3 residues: CASSLRQGFGTDTQYF.

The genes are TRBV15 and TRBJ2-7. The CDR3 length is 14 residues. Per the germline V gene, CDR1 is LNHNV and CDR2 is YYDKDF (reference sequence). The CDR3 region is CATSVSESPTEQYF.

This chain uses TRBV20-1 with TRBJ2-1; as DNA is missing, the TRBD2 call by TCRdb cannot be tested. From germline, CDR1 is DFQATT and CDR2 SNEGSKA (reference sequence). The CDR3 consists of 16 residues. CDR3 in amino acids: CSATGSGGRYYNEQFF.

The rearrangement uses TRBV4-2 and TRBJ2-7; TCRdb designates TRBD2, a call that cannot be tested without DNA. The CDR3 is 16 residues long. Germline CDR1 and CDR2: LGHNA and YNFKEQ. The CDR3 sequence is CASSQDKERGFYEQYF.

The CDR3 sequence is CASSSDLWNEQFF. The rearrangement uses TRBV11-2 and TRBJ2-1; TCRdb outputs TRBD1, but without DNA this stays unchecked. Germline CDR1 is SGHAT and CDR2 is FQNNGV. This CDR3 has 13 residues.

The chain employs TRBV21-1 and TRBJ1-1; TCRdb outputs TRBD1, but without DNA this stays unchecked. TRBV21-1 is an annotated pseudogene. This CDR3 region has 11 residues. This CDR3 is CASGTGTEAFF.

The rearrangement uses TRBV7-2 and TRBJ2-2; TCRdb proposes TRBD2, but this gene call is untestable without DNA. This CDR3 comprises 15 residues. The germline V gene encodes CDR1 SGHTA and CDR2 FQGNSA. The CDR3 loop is CASSSWDSNTGELFF.

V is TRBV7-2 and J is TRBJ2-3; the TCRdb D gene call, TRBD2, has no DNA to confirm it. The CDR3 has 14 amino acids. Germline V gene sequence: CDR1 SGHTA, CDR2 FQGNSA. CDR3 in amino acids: CASGIGGSTDTQYF.

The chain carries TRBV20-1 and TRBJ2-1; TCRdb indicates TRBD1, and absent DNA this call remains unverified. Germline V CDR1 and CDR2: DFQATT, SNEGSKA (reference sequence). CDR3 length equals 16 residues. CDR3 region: CSARPPAGAMDNEQFF.

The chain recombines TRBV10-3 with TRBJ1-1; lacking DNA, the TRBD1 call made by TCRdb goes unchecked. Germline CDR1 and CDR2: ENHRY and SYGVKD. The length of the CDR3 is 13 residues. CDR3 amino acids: CATRTGTDTEAFF.

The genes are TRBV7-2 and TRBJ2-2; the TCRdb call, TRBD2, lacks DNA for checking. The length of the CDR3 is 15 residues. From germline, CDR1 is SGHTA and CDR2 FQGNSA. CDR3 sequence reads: CASSGTSGAPGELFF.

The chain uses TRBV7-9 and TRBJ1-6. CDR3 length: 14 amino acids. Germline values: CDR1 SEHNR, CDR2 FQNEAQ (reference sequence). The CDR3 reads CASSLVVDNSPLHF.

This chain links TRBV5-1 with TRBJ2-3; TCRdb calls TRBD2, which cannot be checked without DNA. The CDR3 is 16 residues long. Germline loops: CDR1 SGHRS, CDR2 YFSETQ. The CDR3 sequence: CASSWGSSSGTDTQYF.